This T cell receptor (beta chain) derives from a study of cytomegalovirus exposure and HLA in healthy donors. Trimming removed 4 bases from V and 2 bases from J, with 3 bases in between. Germline V gives CDR1 MGHDK, CDR2 SYGVNS. The CDR3 loop spans 11 amino acids. In the PCR, 60 Vbeta and 13 Jbeta primers were used. TCRdb keeps only in-frame clones here, not all; method: immunoSEQ multiplex PCR. The ten top clones account for 1.7%, within a sample of some 130,000 clones. Sequences were obtained from PBMCs. This chain joins TRBV25-1 and TRBJ2-7; unclear D gene. The TCR was taken from a man between 18 and 35 years old in good health and CMV-seronegative. CDR3 in DNA: TGTGCCAGCAGTGGTACCTACGAGCAGTACTTC. Protein: CASSGTYEQYF.